This TCR beta chain was recorded in a study of blood T cell repertoires in COVID-19. Study-level background: Some COVID-19 samples were acute and others convalescent; all came from the United States, Italy and Spain. T cells, B-cell-depleted T cells, or PBMCs provided the cDNA or gDNA that served as material.

Under the authors' procedure: Amplification of reference gene primers provided the estimated nucleated cell counts. The protocol was immunoSEQ multiplex PCR, while the TCRdb copy is restricted to in-frame clones and leaves out a portion. V, J and clone size are taken as reported in that table, and D and trimming were inferred from the DNA itself. This table holds just under 65,000 clones, around 76% found once. Germline lookup yields CDR1 SGHTA and CDR2 FQGTGA. With V trimmed by 1 base and J by 0 bases, 24 bases remained unmatched. This CDR3 is built from 22 residues. The genes are TRBV7-3 and TRBJ2-7; 7 bases line up with TRBD2. The sequence came from a woman older than 75 with acute or convalescent COVID-19. The sequenced material came from peripheral blood. Here the CDR3 reads CASSLKYPPGKSGGPPSYEQYF. CDR3 DNA: TGTGCCAGCAGCTTAAAATATCCCCCCGGGAAATCGGGGGGACCTCCCTCCTACGAGCAGTACTTC.